This T cell receptor beta chain stems from a study of blood T cell repertoires in COVID-19. Turning to the study itself: Samples representing acute and convalescent COVID-19 were sourced from the United States, Italy and Spain. From T cells, B-cell-depleted T cells, or PBMCs came the material, which was cDNA or gDNA.

The CDR3 has 14 residues. Germline-derived CDR1 and CDR2 are LNHDA and SQIVND (reference sequence). Trimming cost V 6 bases and J 4 bases; bases outside gene matches: 6. In the original processing: Estimated nucleated cell counts came from reference gene primer amplification. The table came from immunoSEQ multiplex PCR; TCRdb's copy has only in-frame clones and leaves some out. The DNA was the basis for D and trimming; V, J and clone size are from that table. The repertoire consists of about 250,000 clones, with around 90% occurring once and the leading ten covering 0.7% to 0.85%. The chain recombines TRBV19 with TRBJ1-1; 9 positions match TRBD1. Input material: peripheral blood. The origin of this receptor is a young woman with acute or convalescent COVID-19. The CDR3: CASRPQGAGTEAFF. CDR3 nucleotides: TGTGCCAGTAGGCCACAGGGGGCTGGCACTGAAGCTTTCTTT.